These T cell receptor beta chains were read from a single sample in a study of blood T cell repertoires in COVID-19. The table came from immunoSEQ multiplex PCR; TCRdb's copy has only in-frame clones and leaves some out. Of roughly 200,000 clones detected, around 86% appear once; the ten largest clones hold approximately 10%. The sequenced sample consisted of peripheral blood. These receptors originate from a woman between 50 and 59 years old with COVID-19, enrolled during active disease. Both conserved end residues are trimmed from each CDR3. Clone sizes are given selectively: once, few, many, or a class where the clone is expanded.

14	TRBV11-3	-	TRBJ2-3	ASSLGTGTSTDTQY
14	TRBV11-3	-	TRBJ2-1	ASSLNAGRVYNEQF
15	TRBV19	-	TRBJ1-4	ASSIRTGTGSNEKLF
11	TRBV6-6	-	TRBJ2-1	ASGGYSYNEQF
16	TRBV18	-	TRBJ1-4	ASSKGRQGLATNEKLF
13	TRBV6-5	-	TRBJ2-1	ASRLGRATHNEQF
15	TRBV11-3	-	TRBJ2-3	ASSSRTGRRSPDTQY
15	TRBV7-9	-	TRBJ2-7	ASSLGLSDRGSVEQY
14	TRBV14	-	TRBJ1-2	ASSQDRGGGFYGYT
16	TRBV10-3	-	TRBJ2-2	AISESASGGPVTGELF
12	TRBV14	-	TRBJ2-1	ASSQLGQFNEQF
15	TRBV11-2	-	TRBJ2-2	ASSLARTSGYTGELF
13	TRBV30	-	TRBJ2-3	AWSVHRGAADTQY
12	TRBV2	-	TRBJ1-1	ASRIHPRGTEAF
15	TRBV5-8	-	TRBJ2-7	ASSFLAGTAGTYEQY
13	TRBV9	-	TRBJ1-2	ASSVWETGGDGYT
12	TRBV24-1	-	TRBJ1-2	ATSGALSNYGYT
10	TRBV5-1	-	TRBJ1-1	ASSLQGKGAF
14	TRBV6-2/TRBV6-3	few	TRBJ1-5	ASSHRGGNSNQPQH
14	TRBV6-2/TRBV6-3	-	TRBJ1-1	ASSLVRPGQGIGAF
15	TRBV28	-	TRBJ1-1	ASSLGTGAWLNTEAF
15	TRBV9	few	TRBJ1-3	ASSVGLQGSSGNTIY
13	TRBV5-4	-	TRBJ1-2	ASSLLPGGPGGYT
13	TRBV29-1	-	TRBJ1-1	SAGQGQRRDTEAF
13	TRBV30	-	TRBJ1-3	AWGRDGISGNTIY
12	TRBV4-2	-	TRBJ2-2	ASSQRRDTGELF
18	TRBV3-1/TRBV3-2	-	TRBJ2-5	ASSQDPSGGARLLVETQY
13	TRBV30	-	TRBJ2-3	ACEGLAGGTDTQY
15	TRBV4-1	-	TRBJ2-5	ASSQGLGLAGEETQY
13	TRBV9	-	TRBJ1-6	ASSVEGGPNSPLH
13	TRBV7-2	-	TRBJ1-1	ASSLGGNPNTEAF
13	TRBV4-3	-	TRBJ1-3	ASSLGQGGGNTIY
13	TRBV11-2	-	TRBJ2-7	ASSLGLAGPYEQY
13	TRBV24-1	-	TRBJ2-1	ATSDYRGPRNEQF
14	TRBV9	-	TRBJ2-3	ASSVGPLAGTDTQY
13	TRBV3-1/TRBV3-2	-	TRBJ2-2	ASSPRGGDTGELF
13	TRBV5-4	-	TRBJ1-2	ASRGGQIGNYGYT
13	TRBV27	-	TRBJ1-2	ASSFDARYGVGYT
13	TRBV19	-	TRBJ2-1	ASSIDGFSYNEQF
13	TRBV9	-	TRBJ1-4	ASSAEGQRNEKLF
9	TRBV20-1	once	TRBJ2-5	SARKGETQY
12	TRBV18	-	TRBJ1-1	ASSLGQLNTEAF
10	TRBV29-1	once	TRBJ2-7	SVVESSYEQY
12	TRBV5-1	-	TRBJ1-1	ASSLKTGGGEAF
13	TRBV4-2	-	TRBJ2-3	ASSQATAGTDTQY
13	TRBV4-3	-	TRBJ2-1	ASSRTGESYNEQF
12	TRBV6-5	-	TRBJ1-1	ASSSGSPGAEAF
11	TRBV12-3/TRBV12-4	-	TRBJ2-1	ASSGSTRGEQF